This TCR beta chain was identified during a study of T cell repertoires in aging, cancer and after chemotherapy. A mixed TRB-A/B primer pool amplified rearranged TRB by multiplex touch-down PCR. Using its own MiXCR run on the multiplex PCR reads, TCRdb lists one record per CDR3 protein. The sample lists more than 10,000 distinct CDR3 sequences; 21% were seen once. This CDR3 is 14 amino acids long. Germline V gene sequence: CDR1 SEHNR, CDR2 FQNEAQ (reference sequence). Trimming removed 1 base from V and 2 bases from J, with 8 bases in between. At least ten counts were recorded for this clonotype. Amplification of TCR beta used genomic DNA extracted from peripheral blood.

The chain links TRBV7-9 to TRBJ1-1; D gene unclear. Specimen: blood. The TCR was taken from a human donor in good health. The CDR3 loop is CASSLDSANTEAFF. DNA for the CDR3: TGTGCCAGCAGCTTAGACTCAGCCAACACTGAAGCTTTCTTT. The variable domain in full, completed from reference TRBV7-9 and TRBJ1-1, reads DTGVSQNPRHKITKRGQNVTFRCDPISEHNRLYWYRQTLGQGPEFLTYFQNEAQLEKSRLLSDRFSAERPKGSFSTLEIQRTEQGDSAMYLCASSLDSANTEAFFGQGTRLTVV.